This entry lists 14 T cell receptor beta chains sequenced from one sample in a study of shared T cell receptors in the human thymus. The protocol was immunoSEQ multiplex PCR, while the TCRdb copy is restricted to in-frame clones and leaves out a portion. Of over 650,000 clones listed, 87% are singletons. The sample was also linked to a second study, of human thymus T cells.

The sample consisted of thymocytes. Every receptor here comes from a boy under two years old with a congenital heart defect.

V and J are TRBV2 and TRBJ1-3; TRBD1 agrees at 8 bases. Per the germline V gene, CDR1 is SNHLY and CDR2 is FYNNEI. Losses at the gene ends were 10 bases for V and 9 bases for J; bases not matched to a gene: 11. The CDR3 consists of 13 residues. The CDR3 DNA reads TGTGCCATATCGGACAGGGCGGGGGCCACCATATATTTT. This gives the protein CAISDRAGATIYF.

The gene calls are TRBV13 and TRBJ1-1; 8 nucleotides agree with TRBD1. The CDR3 has 16 residues. The junction had 13 bases not matched to a gene; V was cut back by 2 bases and J by 8 bases. Germline assignment: CDR1 PRHDT and CDR2 FYEKMQ (reference sequence). CDR3 DNA sequence: TGTGCCAGCAGCTTACTGCTCCGGGACAGGAGAATAGAAGCTTTCTTT. It codes for CASSLLLRDRRIEAFF.

The gene calls are TRBV6-1 and TRBJ1-2; weak D call: TRBD1 (6 bases). V lost 7 bases, J lost 1 base, and 16 bases lay in between. Germline V gene data show CDR1 as MNHNS and CDR2 as SASEGT. The CDR3 has 15 residues. The CDR3 is CASTKGDGHNYGYTF. CDR3 sequence (DNA): TGTGCCAGCACAAAGGGGGACGGACATAACTATGGCTACACCTTC.

V usage is TRBV1 and J usage is TRBJ2-5; the D call TRBD2 from the table was never checked on the DNA. TRBV1 constitutes a pseudogene. The CDR3 sequence is 22 residues long. The DNA for the CDR3 is TGCACCAGCAGCCCCTTGGGGCGAGCGGGAGGGCCGTCACCTCCTTGGGAGGAGACCCAGTACTTC. Protein sequence: CTSSPLGRAGGPSPPWEETQYF.

This clone was seen only once. The V and J genes are TRBV11-2 and TRBJ1-5; D gene uncertain. This CDR3 is 15 amino acids long. Trimming shortened V by 0 bases and J by 0 bases, and 6 bases separated the two germline ends. Germline V gene lookup returns CDR1 SGHAT and CDR2 FQNNGV. For the CDR3, the DNA is TGTGCCAGCAGCTTAGATAATTATAGCAATCAGCCCCAGCATTTT. Protein product: CASSLDNYSNQPQHF.

This chain uses TRBV6-5 with TRBJ1-1, with TRBD1 as a possible D gene (5 bases). This CDR3 has 13 residues. The V end was cut by 7 bases, the J end by 8 bases, with 17 bases between. The germline V gene encodes CDR1 MNHEY and CDR2 SVGAGI. The DNA of the CDR3 is TGTGCCAGCAATGGGGGGAGGCCGGGGGAAGCTTTCTTT. Amino acids: CASNGGRPGEAFF.

This clone was seen only a few times. This chain connects TRBV14 to TRBJ2-6, with TRBD2 identical over 9 bases. The germline CDR1 and CDR2 sequences are SGHDN and FVKESK. With 7 bases clipped from V and 0 bases from J, the junction kept 4 bases outside the gene matches. The CDR3 contains 16 residues. The CDR3 spells CASKRGVLSGANVLTF. Written as DNA, the CDR3 is TGTGCCAGCAAGCGGGGGGTTCTCTCTGGGGCCAACGTCCTGACTTTC.

The chain has TRBV15 and TRBJ2-2, with D hard to call. The CDR3 contains 18 residues. Germline CDR1 LNHNV, CDR2 YYDKDF (reference sequence). Trimming took off 2 bases at V and 4 bases at J, with 20 bases between the two ends. CDR3 DNA sequence: TGTGCCACCAGCAGAAAAGAAGGTCGGGTATCTTGCACCGGGGAGCTGTTTTTT. Translated, it gives CATSRKEGRVSCTGELFF.

V and J are TRBV7-2 and TRBJ1-1; D might be TRBD1 (6 bases). With 5 bases removed from V and 3 bases from J, the gap between germline ends came to 13 bases. The CDR3 contains 14 residues. Per germline, CDR1 SGHTA and CDR2 FQGNSA. CDR3 protein: CASSPTGFYTEAFF. CDR3 in DNA: TGTGCCAGCAGCCCGACAGGATTCTACACTGAAGCTTTCTTT.

This chain uses TRBV2 with TRBJ2-7; D possibly corresponds to TRBD2 (6 bases). The germline V gene has CDR1 SNHLY and CDR2 FYNNEI. V was trimmed by 6 bases and J by 1 base, leaving 19 bases between them. The length of the CDR3 is 16 residues. The CDR3 nucleotides are TGTGCCAGCAGCGCAGGGCGGGGCGGCGGTTCCTACGAGCAGTACTTC. Amino acid sequence: CASSAGRGGGSYEQYF.

The chain is built from TRBV7-9 and TRBJ2-7; the D gene is possibly TRBD1 (5 bases). Germline lookup yields CDR1 SEHNR and CDR2 FQNEAQ (reference sequence). V was shortened by 4 bases and J by 2 bases, with 9 bases between the two germline ends. CDR3 size: 13 residues. CDR3 amino acids: CASSSGPPYEQYF. Written as DNA, the CDR3 is TGTGCCAGCAGCTCAGGGCCCCCCTACGAGCAGTACTTC. Based on the CDR3 plus reference TRBV7-9 and TRBJ2-7, the full variable domain is DTGVSQNPRHKITKRGQNVTFRCDPISEHNRLYWYRQTLGQGPEFLTYFQNEAQLEKSRLLSDRFSAERPKGSFSTLEIQRTEQGDSAMYLCASSSGPPYEQYFGPGTRLTVT.

This clone was counted a single time. The CDR3 region is CASSLTGTVNTEAFF. CDR3 sequence (DNA): TGTGCCAGCAGTTTAACCGGGACAGTGAACACTGAAGCTTTCTTT. The genes are TRBV6-6 and TRBJ1-1; 7 bases agree with TRBD1. Germline V CDR1 and CDR2: MNHNY, SVGAGI (reference sequence). Losses at the gene ends were 4 bases for V and 0 bases for J; bases not matched to a gene: 5. The CDR3 loop spans 15 amino acids.

The genes are TRBV2 and TRBJ1-5; D unresolved. From germline, CDR1 is SNHLY and CDR2 FYNNEI. The CDR3 is 15 residues long. V shed 9 bases and J shed 0 bases, with 15 bases lying between them. As DNA, the CDR3 is TGTGCCAGTACCGCTTGGGAGGATAGCAATCAGCCCCAGCATTTT. It codes for CASTAWEDSNQPQHF.

The chain combines TRBV4-3 with TRBJ2-1; 16 bases are shared with TRBD2. The length of the CDR3 is 15 residues. Trimming cost V 4 bases and J 12 bases; bases outside gene matches: 6. Germline V lookup: CDR1 LGHNA, CDR2 YSLEER. For the CDR3, the DNA is TGCGCCAGCAGCCCGGGACTAGCGGGAGGGCCTAGGCAGTTCTTC. Its translation is CASSPGLAGGPRQFF.